The clone carrying this T cell receptor (beta chain) was seen only a few times. This sample was taken from a study of blood T cell repertoires in COVID-19. Whole-study context: There were acute and convalescent COVID-19 samples, and they came from the United States, Italy and Spain.

Participants reported their clinical history, and cohort assignment relied on those reports. Sequenced by immunoSEQ multiplex PCR; TCRdb stores in-frame clones only, minus some. This repertoire shows 300,000 to 400,000 clones, around 89% found once; its top ten account for more than 0.85%. V was shortened by 0 bases and J by 0 bases, with 7 bases between the two germline ends. The CDR3 contains 15 residues. The germline V gene encodes CDR1 SGHNT and CDR2 YYREEE (reference sequence). The V and J genes are TRBV5-4 and TRBJ2-1; a possible D gene is TRBD2 (6 bases). This TCR was sampled from a woman younger than 45 with acute COVID-19. The sequencing input was PBMCs or T cells enriched from blood (not recorded which). DNA of the CDR3: TGTGCCAGCAGCTTGGCCGGGAGCTCCTACAATGAGCAGTTCTTC. Amino acid sequence: CASSLAGSSYNEQFF.